The 4 T cell receptor beta chains reported below all come from one sample, sequenced in a study of human T cells and chemical hapten exposure. MiXCR was run by TCRdb on the RACE reads, yielding one entry per CDR3 protein. The sample yields 75,000 to 100,000 distinct CDR3 sequences, approximately 13% seen once. Sample time point: patch test 1, 2 weeks after DPC sensitization. The treatment was: therapeutic diphenylcyclopropenone sensitization with weekly scalp DPC. The sequenced sample was whole blood, obtained in connection with sensitization to the hapten diphenylcyclopropenone (DPC). The receptors were sampled from a middle-aged woman with alopecia areata. Some clones in this sample may be carry-over from other donors' samples.

This clonotype was seen only a few times. The rearrangement joins TRBV6-6 to TRBJ1-5; D is perhaps TRBD1 (6 bases). The CDR3 has 14 residues. Germline V CDR1 and CDR2: MNHNY, SVGAGI (reference sequence). Trimming took off 5 bases at V and 3 bases at J, with 11 bases between the two ends. The CDR3 sequence is CASSKGQTNQPQHF. CDR3 DNA sequence: TGTGCCAGCAGTAAAGGACAGACCAATCAGCCCCAGCATTTT.

J is TRBJ2-4 and V is TRBV19; no clear D gene. Germline-derived CDR1 and CDR2 are LNHDA and SQIVND (reference sequence). CDR3 size: 12 residues. Trimming took off 7 bases at V and 7 bases at J, with 11 bases between the two ends. Written as DNA, the CDR3 is TGTGCCAGTATCTCCCCGAGTAACATTCAGTACTTC. The encoded protein is CASISPSNIQYF.

The table lists this clonotype with a few counts. The J gene is TRBJ2-3, the V gene TRBV3-1, with TRBD2 matching 8 bases. Per the germline V gene, CDR1 is LGHDT and CDR2 is YNNKEL (reference sequence). CDR3 length: 13 amino acids. V gave up 5 bases and J gave up 7 bases; unmatched junction bases: 5. The CDR3 reads CASSARLANTQYF. The CDR3 nucleotides read TGTGCCAGCAGCGCCCGACTAGCGAATACGCAGTATTTT.

The chain is built from TRBV5-5 and TRBJ2-3; no firm D call. Germline lookup yields CDR1 SGHKS and CDR2 YYEKEE (reference sequence). CDR3 length: 13 amino acids. Trimming left V 4 bases short and J 4 bases short, with 10 bases between. In DNA, the CDR3 is TGTGCCAGCAGCCAACAGTTCGCAGATACGCAGTATTTT. Translated, it gives CASSQQFADTQYF.